This T cell receptor beta chain stems from a study of beta chain features in type 1 diabetes. Heparinised blood was drawn once per donor, averaging around 120 mL. As every portion of the isolated RNA was reverse transcribed, the sequencing read expressed TCRB transcripts. Sequencing used immunoSEQ multiplex PCR; TCRdb keeps in-frame clones, though not all of them. The sample has roughly 140,000 clones, under 13% seen once. In the case of this clone: Its matching antigen is unknown.

Study outcomes and limitations: When VDJ junctions were examined, type 1 diabetes patients showed fewer insertions and more deletions. Shorter templates might be favored by PCR, equally in patients and controls. When Type 1 diabetes patients were examined, their TCRB CDR3s proved moderately but significantly shorter in all four CD4+ subsets.

Sample: central memory CD4+ T cells from blood. The receptor comes from a man aged 30 to 39 with type 1 diabetes.

The CDR3 sequence: CASSEVQGAKTQYF. In DNA, the CDR3 is TGTGCCAGCAGTGAGGTGCAGGGGGCGAAGACCCAGTACTTC. The rearrangement joins TRBV2 to TRBJ2-5, with 8 nucleotides matching TRBD1. This CDR3 spans 14 amino acids. In germline, CDR1 is SNHLY, CDR2 FYNNEI. Trimming cost V 3 bases and J 6 bases; bases outside gene matches: 6.